This T cell receptor (beta chain) comes out of a study of blood T cell repertoires in COVID-19. About the study: Samples representing acute and convalescent COVID-19 were sourced from the United States, Italy and Spain. Sources were T cells, B-cell-depleted T cells, or PBMCs; the material itself was cDNA or gDNA.

The CDR3 sequence is 13 residues long. Germline loops: CDR1 LGHNT, CDR2 FRNRAP. V dropped 5 bases and J dropped 4; count of bases not matched to a gene: 2. As processed by the authors: Estimation of nucleated cell counts relied on the amplification of reference gene primers. The repertoire was sequenced with immunoSEQ multiplex PCR; TCRdb's copy has only in-frame clones and lacks some. That table supplies the V and J calls and clone size; D and trimming were determined from the DNA. The sample holds roughly 100,000 clones, approximately 81% seen once. This rearrangement joins TRBV12-5 to TRBJ2-5, with 9 bases that match TRBD1. The specimen was peripheral blood. The TCR was taken from a human donor in a cohort sampled during active COVID-19. The CDR3 DNA sequence: TGTGCTAGTGGTCCGGACAGGGGAGAGACCCAGTACTTC. Protein product: CASGPDRGETQYF.